What follows describes a single T cell receptor beta chain. Its matching antigen is unknown. This entry is derived from a study of CD8 T cells in ankylosing spondylitis. Study findings and constraints: Reportedly, significant enrichment of disease-linked clones occurred in matched ankylosing spondylitis synovial fluid. For ankylosing spondylitis blood, a TCR beta motif of about 8 highly homologous variants appeared characteristic. CD8+ by phenotype, disease-linked clones were relatively rare in peripheral blood.

Making the TCR beta libraries involved quantitative 5'-RACE with molecular barcodes. Each CDR3 protein is one row after TCRdb ran MiXCR on the 5' RACE reads. The sample shows 200,000 to 250,000 distinct CDR3 sequences, 32% of them seen only once. The sample consisted of blood, either unsorted or a sorted T cell fraction (not recorded which). The TCR was taken from a male donor with ankylosing spondylitis or in good health (not recorded which).

The CDR3 region is CSARAVLNDEKLFF. The CDR3 DNA sequence: TGCAGTGCTAGAGCGGTCCTAAATGATGAAAAACTGTTTTTT. The V call is TRBV20-1, the J call TRBJ1-4, with D unclear. Germline values: CDR1 DFQATT, CDR2 SNEGSKA (reference sequence). V lost 1 base and J lost 6, with 12 bases in between. CDR3 length: 14 amino acids.